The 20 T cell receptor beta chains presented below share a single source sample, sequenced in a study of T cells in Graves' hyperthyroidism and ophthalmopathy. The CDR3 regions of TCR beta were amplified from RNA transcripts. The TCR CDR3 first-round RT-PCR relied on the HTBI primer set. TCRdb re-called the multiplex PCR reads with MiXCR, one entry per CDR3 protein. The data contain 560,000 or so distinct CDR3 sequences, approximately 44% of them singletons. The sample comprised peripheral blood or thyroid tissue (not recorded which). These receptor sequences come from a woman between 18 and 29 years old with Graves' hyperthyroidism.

The CDR3 loop reads CASSLDSASGNTIYF. Here the CDR3 DNA reads TGCGCCAGCAGCTTGGACAGCGCTTCTGGAAACACCATATATTTT. The rearrangement uses TRBV5-1 and TRBJ1-3; D gene unclear. The CDR3 extends over 15 amino acids. Per the germline V gene, CDR1 is SGHRS and CDR2 is YFSETQ. V shed 0 bases and J shed 1 base, with 8 bases lying between them.

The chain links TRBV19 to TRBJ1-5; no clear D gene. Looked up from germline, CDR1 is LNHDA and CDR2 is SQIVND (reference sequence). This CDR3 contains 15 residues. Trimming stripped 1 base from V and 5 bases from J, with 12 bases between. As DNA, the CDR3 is TGTGCCAGTAGTATAGTACACAGCTCCTATCAGCCCCAGCATTTT. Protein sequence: CASSIVHSSYQPQHF.

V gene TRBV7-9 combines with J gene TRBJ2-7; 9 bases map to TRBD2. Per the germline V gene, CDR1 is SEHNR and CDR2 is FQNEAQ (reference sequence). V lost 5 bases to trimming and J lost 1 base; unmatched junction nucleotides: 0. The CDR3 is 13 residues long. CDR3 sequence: CASSAGGSYEQYF. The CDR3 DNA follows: TGTGCCAGCAGCGCGGGGGGGTCCTACGAGCAGTACTTC. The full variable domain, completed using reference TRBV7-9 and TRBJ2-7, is DTGVSQNPRHKITKRGQNVTFRCDPISEHNRLYWYRQTLGQGPEFLTYFQNEAQLEKSRLLSDRFSAERPKGSFSTLEIQRTEQGDSAMYLCASSAGGSYEQYFGPGTRLTVT.

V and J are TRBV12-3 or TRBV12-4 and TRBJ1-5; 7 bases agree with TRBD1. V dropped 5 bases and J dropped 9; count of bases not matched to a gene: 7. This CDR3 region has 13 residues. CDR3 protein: CASSTWGQLPQHF. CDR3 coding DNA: TGTGCCAGCAGTACGTGGGGACAGCTGCCCCAGCATTTT.

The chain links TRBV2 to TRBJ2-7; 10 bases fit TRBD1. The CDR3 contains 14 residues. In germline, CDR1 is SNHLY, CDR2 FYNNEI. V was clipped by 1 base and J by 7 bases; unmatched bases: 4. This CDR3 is CASSEGDRGLEQYF. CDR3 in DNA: TGTGCCAGCAGTGAAGGTGACAGGGGGCTTGAGCAGTACTTC.

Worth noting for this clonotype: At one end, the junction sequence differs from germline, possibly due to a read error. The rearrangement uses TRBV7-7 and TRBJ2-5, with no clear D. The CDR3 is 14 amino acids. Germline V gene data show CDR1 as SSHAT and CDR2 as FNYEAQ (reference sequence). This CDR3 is CASSLVQYGETQYF. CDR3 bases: TGTGCTAGCAGCTTAGTACAGTATGGGGAGACCCAGTACTTC.

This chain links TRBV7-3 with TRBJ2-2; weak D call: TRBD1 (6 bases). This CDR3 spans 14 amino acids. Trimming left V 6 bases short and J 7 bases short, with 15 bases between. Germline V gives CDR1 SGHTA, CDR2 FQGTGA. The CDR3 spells CASSLDRIDGELFF. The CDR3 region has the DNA TGTGCCAGCAGTCTTGACAGGATTGACGGGGAGCTGTTTTTT.

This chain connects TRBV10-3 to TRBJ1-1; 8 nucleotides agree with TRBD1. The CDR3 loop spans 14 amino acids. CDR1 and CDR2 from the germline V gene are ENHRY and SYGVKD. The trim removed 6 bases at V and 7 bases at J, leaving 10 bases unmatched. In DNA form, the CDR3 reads TGTGCCATCAGCTTACCGGACAGGGAATTTGAAGCTTTCTTT. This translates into CAISLPDREFEAFF.

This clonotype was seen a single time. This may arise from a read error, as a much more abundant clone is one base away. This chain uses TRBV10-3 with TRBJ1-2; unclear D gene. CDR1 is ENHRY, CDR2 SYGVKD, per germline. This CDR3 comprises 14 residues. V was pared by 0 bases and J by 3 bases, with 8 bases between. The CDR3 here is CAISESIGDYGYTF. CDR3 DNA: TGTGCCATCAGTGAGTCGATCGGGGACTATGGCTACACCTTC.

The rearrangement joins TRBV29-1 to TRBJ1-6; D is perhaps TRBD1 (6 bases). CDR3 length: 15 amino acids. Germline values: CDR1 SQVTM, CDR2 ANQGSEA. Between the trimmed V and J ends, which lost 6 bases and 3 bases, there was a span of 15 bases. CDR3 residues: CSVKTDSYYNSPLHF. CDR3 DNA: TGCAGCGTAAAAACGGACAGTTACTATAATTCACCCCTCCACTTT.

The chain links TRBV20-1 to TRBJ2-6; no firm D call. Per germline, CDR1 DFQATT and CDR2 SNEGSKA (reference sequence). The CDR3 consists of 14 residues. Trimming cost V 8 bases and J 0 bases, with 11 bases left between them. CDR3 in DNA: TGCAGTTCCATTCAACGCTCTGGGGCCAACGTCCTGACTTTC. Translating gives CSSIQRSGANVLTF.

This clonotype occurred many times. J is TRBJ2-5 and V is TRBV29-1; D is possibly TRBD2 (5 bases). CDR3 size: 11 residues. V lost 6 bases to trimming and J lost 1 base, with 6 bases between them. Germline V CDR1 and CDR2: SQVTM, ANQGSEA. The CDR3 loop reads CSVAVQETQYF. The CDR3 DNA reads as TGCAGCGTAGCGGTCCAAGAGACCCAGTACTTC.

The CDR3 protein is CASGTSGSEQYF. The CDR3 DNA is TGTGCCAGCGGGACTAGCGGGAGCGAGCAGTACTTC. The V call is TRBV7-9, the J call TRBJ2-7; 14 bases match TRBD2. This CDR3 is built from 12 residues. Germline assignment: CDR1 SEHNR and CDR2 FQNEAQ (reference sequence). V dropped 8 bases and J dropped 6; count of bases not matched to a gene: 0.

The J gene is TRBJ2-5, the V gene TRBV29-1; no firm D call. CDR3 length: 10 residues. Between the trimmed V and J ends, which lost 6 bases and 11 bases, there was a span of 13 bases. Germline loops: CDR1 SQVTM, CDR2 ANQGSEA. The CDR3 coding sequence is TGCAGCGTGGTCTGGGGAACGCAGTACTTC. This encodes CSVVWGTQYF.

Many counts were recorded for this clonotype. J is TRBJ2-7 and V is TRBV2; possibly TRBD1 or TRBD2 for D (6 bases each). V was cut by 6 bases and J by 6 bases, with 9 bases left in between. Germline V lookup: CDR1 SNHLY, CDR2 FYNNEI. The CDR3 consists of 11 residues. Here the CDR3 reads CASRGGLEQYF. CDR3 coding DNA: TGTGCCAGCAGAGGGGGACTCGAGCAGTACTTC.

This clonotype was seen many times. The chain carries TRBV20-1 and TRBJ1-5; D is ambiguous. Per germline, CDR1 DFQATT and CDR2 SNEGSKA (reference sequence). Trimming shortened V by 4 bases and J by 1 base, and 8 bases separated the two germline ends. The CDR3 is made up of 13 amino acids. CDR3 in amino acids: CSATVLSNQPQHF. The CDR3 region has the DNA TGCAGTGCTACCGTCCTGAGCAATCAGCCCCAGCATTTT.

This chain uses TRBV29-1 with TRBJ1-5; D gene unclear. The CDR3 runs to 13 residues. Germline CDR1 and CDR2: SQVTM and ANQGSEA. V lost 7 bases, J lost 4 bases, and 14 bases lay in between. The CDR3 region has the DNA TGCAGCGCCGGACGTAACTCTAATCAGCCCCAGCATTTT. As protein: CSAGRNSNQPQHF.

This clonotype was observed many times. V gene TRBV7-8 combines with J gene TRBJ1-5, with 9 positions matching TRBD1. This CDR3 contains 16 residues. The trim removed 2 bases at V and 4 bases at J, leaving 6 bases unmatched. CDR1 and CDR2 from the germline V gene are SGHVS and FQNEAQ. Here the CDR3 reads CASSLWSGTGNQPQHF. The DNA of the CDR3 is TGTGCCAGCAGCTTATGGTCAGGGACAGGGAATCAGCCCCAGCATTTT.

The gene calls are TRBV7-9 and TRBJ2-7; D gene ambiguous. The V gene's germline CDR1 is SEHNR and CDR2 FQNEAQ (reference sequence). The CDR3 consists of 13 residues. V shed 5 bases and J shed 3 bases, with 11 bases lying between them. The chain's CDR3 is CASSPRAVYEQYF. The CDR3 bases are TGTGCCAGCAGCCCCCGGGCCGTCTACGAGCAGTACTTC.

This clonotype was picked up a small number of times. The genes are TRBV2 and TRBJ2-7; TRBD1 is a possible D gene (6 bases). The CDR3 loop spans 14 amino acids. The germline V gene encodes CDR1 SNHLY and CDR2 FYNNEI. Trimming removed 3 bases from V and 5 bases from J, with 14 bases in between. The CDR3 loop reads CASSDSHRVDEQYF. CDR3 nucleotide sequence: TGTGCCAGCAGTGATTCCCACAGGGTGGACGAGCAGTACTTC.